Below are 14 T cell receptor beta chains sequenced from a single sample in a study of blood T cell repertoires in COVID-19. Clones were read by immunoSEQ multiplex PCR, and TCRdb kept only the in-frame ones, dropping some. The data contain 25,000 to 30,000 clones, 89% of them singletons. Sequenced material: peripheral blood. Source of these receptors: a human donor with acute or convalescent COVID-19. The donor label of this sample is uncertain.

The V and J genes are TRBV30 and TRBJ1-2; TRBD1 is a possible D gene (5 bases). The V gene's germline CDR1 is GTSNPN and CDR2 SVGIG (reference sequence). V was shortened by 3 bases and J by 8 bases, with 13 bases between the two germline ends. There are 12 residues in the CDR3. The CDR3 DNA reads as TGTGCCTGGAGACAACAGGTGAACGGCTACACCTTC. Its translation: CAWRQQVNGYTF.

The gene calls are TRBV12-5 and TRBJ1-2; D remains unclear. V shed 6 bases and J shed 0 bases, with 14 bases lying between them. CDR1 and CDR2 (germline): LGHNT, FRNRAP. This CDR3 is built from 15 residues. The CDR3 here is CASGTGRPPNYGYTF. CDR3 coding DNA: TGTGCTAGTGGCACCGGCAGGCCCCCTAACTATGGCTACACCTTC.

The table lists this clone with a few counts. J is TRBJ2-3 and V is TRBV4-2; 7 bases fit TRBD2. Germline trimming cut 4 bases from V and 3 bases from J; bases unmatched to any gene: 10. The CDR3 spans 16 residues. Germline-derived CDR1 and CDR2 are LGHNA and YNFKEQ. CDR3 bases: TGTGCCAGCAGCCCCCCTACAGGCGGGAGTACAGATACGCAGTATTTT. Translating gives CASSPPTGGSTDTQYF.

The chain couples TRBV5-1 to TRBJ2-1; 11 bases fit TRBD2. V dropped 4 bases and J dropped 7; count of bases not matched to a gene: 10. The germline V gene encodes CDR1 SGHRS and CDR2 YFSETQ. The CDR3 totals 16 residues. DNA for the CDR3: TGCGCCAGCAGCACACTAGCGGGAGACTCAAGAAATGAGCAGTTCTTC. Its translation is CASSTLAGDSRNEQFF.

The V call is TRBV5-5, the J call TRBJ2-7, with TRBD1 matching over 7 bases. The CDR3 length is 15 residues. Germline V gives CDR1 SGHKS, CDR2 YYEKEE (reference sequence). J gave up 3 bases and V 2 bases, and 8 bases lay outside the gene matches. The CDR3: CASSFRDSEYYEQYF. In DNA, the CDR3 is TGTGCCAGCAGCTTCCGGGACAGCGAGTACTACGAGCAGTACTTC.

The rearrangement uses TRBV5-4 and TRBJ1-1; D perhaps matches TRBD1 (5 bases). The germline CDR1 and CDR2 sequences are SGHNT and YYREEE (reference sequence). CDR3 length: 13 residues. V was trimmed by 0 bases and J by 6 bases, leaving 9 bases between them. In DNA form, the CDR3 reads TGTGCCAGCAGCTTGGCCGGGGGGGCTGAAGCTTTCTTT. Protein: CASSLAGGAEAFF.

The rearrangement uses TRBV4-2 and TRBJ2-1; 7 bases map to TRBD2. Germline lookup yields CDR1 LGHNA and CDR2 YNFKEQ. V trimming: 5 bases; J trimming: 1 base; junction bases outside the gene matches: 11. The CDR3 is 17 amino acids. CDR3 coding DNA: TGTGCCAGCAGCGCAAGGTGGGCGGGAGTGTCCTACAATGAGCAGTTCTTC. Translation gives CASSARWAGVSYNEQFF.

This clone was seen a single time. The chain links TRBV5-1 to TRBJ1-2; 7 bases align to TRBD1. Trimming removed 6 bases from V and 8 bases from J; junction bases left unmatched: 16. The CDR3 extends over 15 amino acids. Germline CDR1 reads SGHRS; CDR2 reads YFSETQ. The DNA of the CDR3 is TGCGCCAGCAACTCCGGAGACAGGGTGTCCGGAGGCTACACCTTC. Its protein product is CASNSGDRVSGGYTF.

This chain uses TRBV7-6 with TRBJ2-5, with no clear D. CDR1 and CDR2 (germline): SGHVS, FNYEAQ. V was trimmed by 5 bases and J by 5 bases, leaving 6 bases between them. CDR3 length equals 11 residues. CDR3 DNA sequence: TGTGCCAGCAGCCGGCGGGAGACCCAGTACTTC. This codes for CASSRRETQYF.

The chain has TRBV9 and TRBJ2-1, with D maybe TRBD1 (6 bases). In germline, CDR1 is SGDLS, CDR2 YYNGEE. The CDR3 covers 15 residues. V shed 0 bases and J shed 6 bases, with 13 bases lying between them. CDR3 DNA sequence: TGTGCCAGCAGCGTAGAAGGGGGTGAGTTCAATGAGCAGTTCTTC. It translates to CASSVEGGEFNEQFF.

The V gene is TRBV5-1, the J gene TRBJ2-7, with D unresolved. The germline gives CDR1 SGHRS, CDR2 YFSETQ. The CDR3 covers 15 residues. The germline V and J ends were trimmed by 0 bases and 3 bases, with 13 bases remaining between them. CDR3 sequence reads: CASSLGGTRGYEQYF. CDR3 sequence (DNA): TGCGCCAGCAGCTTGGGCGGCACAAGAGGCTACGAGCAGTACTTC. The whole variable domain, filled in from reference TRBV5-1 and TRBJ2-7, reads KAGVTQTPRYLIKTRGQQVTLSCSPISGHRSVSWYQQTPGQGLQFLFEYFSETQRNKGNFPGRFSGRQFSNSRSEMNVSTLELGDSALYLCASSLGGTRGYEQYFGPGTRLTVT.

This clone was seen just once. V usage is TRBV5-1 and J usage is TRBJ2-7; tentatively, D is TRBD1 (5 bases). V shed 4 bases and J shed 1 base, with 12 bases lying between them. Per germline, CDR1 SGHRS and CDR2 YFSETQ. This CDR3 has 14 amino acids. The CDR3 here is CASSPLRESYEQYF. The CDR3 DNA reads TGCGCCAGCAGCCCGCTCAGGGAATCCTACGAGCAGTACTTC.

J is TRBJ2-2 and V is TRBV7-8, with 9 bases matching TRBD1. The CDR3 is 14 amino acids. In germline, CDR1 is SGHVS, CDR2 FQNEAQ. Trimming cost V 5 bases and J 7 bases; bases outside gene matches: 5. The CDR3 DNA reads TGTGCCAGCAGCCCGGACAGGGGAGGCGGGGAGCTGTTTTTT. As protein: CASSPDRGGGELFF.

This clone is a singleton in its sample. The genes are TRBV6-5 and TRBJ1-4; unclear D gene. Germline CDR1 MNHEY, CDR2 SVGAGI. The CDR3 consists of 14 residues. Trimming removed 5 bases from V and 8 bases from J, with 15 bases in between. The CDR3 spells CASSRGRVREKLFF. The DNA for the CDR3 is TGTGCCAGCAGTAGAGGCCGGGTTCGGGAAAAACTGTTTTTT.